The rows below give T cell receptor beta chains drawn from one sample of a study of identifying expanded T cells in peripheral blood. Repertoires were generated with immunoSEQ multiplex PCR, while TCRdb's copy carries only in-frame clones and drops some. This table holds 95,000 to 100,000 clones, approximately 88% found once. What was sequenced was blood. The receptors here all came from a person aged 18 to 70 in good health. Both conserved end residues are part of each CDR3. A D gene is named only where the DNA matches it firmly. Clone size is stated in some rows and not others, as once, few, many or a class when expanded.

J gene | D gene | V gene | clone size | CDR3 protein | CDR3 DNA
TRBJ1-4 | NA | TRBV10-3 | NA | CAISESIFTGDDEKLFF | TGTGCCATCAGTGAGTCTATATTCACGGGGGATGATGAAAAACTGTTTTTT
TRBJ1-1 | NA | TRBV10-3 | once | CAINKEGSANTEAFF | TGTGCCATCAATAAAGAGGGGTCAGCGAACACTGAAGCTTTCTTT
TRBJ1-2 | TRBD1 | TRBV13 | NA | CASSETGETNYGYTF | TGTGCCAGCAGCGAGACAGGGGAGACTAACTATGGCTACACCTTC
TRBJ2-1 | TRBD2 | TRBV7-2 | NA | CASSLAGLYLEQFF | TGTGCCAGCAGCTTAGCGGGACTATACCTTGAGCAGTTCTTC
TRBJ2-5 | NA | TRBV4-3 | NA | CASSQVLAETQYF | TGCGCCAGCAGCCAAGTCCTAGCGGAGACCCAGTACTTC
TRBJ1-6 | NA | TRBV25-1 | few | CASRAPGLANSPLHF | TGTGCCAGCAGAGCGCCGGGACTGGCTAATTCACCCCTCCACTTT
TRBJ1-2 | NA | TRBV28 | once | CASTLGGRVPDYGYTF | TGTGCCAGCACCCTCGGGGGGCGCGTTCCGGACTATGGCTACACCTTC
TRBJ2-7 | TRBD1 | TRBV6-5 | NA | CASRGQGVGGEQYF | TGTGCCAGCAGGGGACAGGGGGTCGGGGGAGAGCAGTACTTC
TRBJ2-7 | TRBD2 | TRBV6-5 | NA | CASRRGVANYEQYF | TGTGCCAGTAGACGGGGGGTAGCCAACTACGAGCAGTACTTC
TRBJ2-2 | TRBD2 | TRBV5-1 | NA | CASSLAGATTGELFF | TGCGCCAGCAGCTTAGCGGGGGCTACCACCGGGGAGCTGTTTTTT
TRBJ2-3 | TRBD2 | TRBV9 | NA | CASSEGTRSTDTQYF | TGTGCCAGCAGCGAAGGGACTAGGAGCACAGATACGCAGTATTTT
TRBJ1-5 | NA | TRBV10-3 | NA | CAISDPPKGQHF | TGTGCCATCAGTGATCCCCCCAAAGGACAGCATTTT
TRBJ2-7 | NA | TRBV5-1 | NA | CASSLGVTEQYF | TGCGCCAGCAGCTTGGGGGTTACCGAGCAGTACTTC
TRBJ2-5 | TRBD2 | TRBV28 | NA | CASVRGGLGETQYF | TGTGCCAGCGTCCGGGGGGGGCTGGGAGAGACCCAGTACTTC
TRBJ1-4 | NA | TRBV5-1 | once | CASRRGPLSTNEKLFF | TGCGCCAGCCGGCGGGGCCCCCTGTCGACTAATGAAAAACTGTTTTTT
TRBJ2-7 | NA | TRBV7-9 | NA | CASSLTYEQYF | TGTGCCAGCAGCCTGACTTACGAGCAGTACTTC
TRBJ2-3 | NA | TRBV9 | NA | CASSVGRVEDTQYF | TGTGCCAGCAGCGTAGGCCGGGTTGAAGATACGCAGTATTTT
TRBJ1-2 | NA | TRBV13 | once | CASGNTPPRDGYTF | TGTGCCAGCGGCAACACTCCCCCCCGGGATGGCTACACCTTC
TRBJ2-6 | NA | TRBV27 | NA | CASSLAGHWVSGANVLTF | TGTGCCAGCAGTTTAGCGGGACACTGGGTCTCTGGGGCCAACGTCCTGACTTTC
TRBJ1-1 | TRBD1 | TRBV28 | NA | CASSRRTGLNTEAFF | TGTGCCAGCAGTCGACGGACAGGGTTGAACACTGAAGCTTTCTTT
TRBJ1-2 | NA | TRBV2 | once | CASLNGVRYGYTF | TGTGCCAGCCTAAATGGTGTGCGCTATGGCTACACCTTC
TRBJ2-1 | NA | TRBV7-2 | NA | CASSFRGNEQFF | TGTGCCAGCAGCTTCCGGGGGAATGAGCAGTTCTTC
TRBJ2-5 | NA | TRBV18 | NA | CASSPKETQYF | TGTGCCAGCTCACCAAAAGAGACCCAGTACTTC
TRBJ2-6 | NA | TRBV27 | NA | CASSFARSAGANVLTF | TGTGCCAGCAGTTTCGCCAGGTCCGCCGGGGCCAACGTCCTGACTTTC
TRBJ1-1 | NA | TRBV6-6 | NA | CASISGFQAFF | TGTGCCAGTATATCAGGATTCCAAGCTTTCTTT
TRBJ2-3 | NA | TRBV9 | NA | CASSPRTTSTDTQYF | TGTGCCAGCAGCCCCCGTACTACTAGCACAGATACGCAGTATTTT
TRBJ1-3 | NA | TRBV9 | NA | CASSGQGNTIYF | TGTGCCAGCAGCGGTCAGGGAAACACCATATATTTT
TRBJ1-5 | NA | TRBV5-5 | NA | CASSLARDIGQPQHF | TGTGCCAGCAGCTTGGCCAGGGATATAGGTCAGCCCCAGCATTTT
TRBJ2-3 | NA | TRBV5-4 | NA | CASSLGSGTDTQYF | TGTGCCAGCAGCTTGGGATCCGGCACAGATACGCAGTATTTT
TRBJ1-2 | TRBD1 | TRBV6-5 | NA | CASSFIRTGGGYGYTF | TGTGCCAGCAGTTTCATCCGGACAGGGGGCGGCTATGGCTACACCTTC
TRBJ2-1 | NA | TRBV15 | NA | CATSFGNEQFF | TGTGCCACCAGCTTCGGCAATGAGCAGTTCTTC
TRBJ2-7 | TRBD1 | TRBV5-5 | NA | CASSPQQGYEQYF | TGTGCCAGCAGCCCCCAACAGGGGTACGAGCAGTACTTC
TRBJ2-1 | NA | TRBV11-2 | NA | CASTPGANNEQFF | TGTGCCAGCACACCGGGGGCGAACAATGAGCAGTTCTTC
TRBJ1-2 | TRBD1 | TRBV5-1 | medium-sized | CASSPWTGIEYGTF | TGCGCCAGCAGCCCCTGGACAGGGATCGAGTACGGTACCTTC
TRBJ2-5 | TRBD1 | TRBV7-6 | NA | CASSGSLTGAQETQYF | TGTGCCAGCAGCGGGAGCCTGACAGGGGCCCAAGAGACCCAGTACTTC
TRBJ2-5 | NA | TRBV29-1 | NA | CSVSQVVKETQYF | TGCAGCGTTTCGCAGGTGGTCAAAGAGACCCAGTACTTC
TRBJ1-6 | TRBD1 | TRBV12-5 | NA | CASGRSGQGGGTLHF | TGTGCTAGTGGTCGCTCCGGACAGGGGGGCGGGACCCTCCACTTT
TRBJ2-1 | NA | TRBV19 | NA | CASSIWHRSSYNEQFF | TGTGCCAGTAGTATCTGGCACAGAAGCTCCTACAATGAGCAGTTCTTC
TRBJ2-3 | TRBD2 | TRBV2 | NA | CASSASGGTDTQYF | TGTGCCAGCAGTGCTAGCGGGGGCACAGATACGCAGTATTTT
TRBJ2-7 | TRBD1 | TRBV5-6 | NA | CASGPQDRRSYEQYF | TGTGCCAGCGGCCCTCAGGACAGGCGCTCCTACGAGCAGTACTTC
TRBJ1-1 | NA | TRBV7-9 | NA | CASSLFEGSEAFF | TGTGCCAGCAGCTTATTTGAGGGCTCTGAAGCTTTCTTT